These 9 T cell receptor beta chains came from one sample sequenced in a study of shared clonotypes between healthy human individuals. The table came from immunoSEQ multiplex PCR; TCRdb's copy has only in-frame clones and leaves some out. The sample lists roughly 1,800,000 clones; just under 95% were seen once. Positive CCR7 selection of CD45RO-negative cells yielded the naive CD8 cells, and terminally differentiated effector memory CD45RA+ cells were excluded. Sequences were obtained from naive CD8+ T cells sorted from blood. These receptors originate from a young man in good health.

This chain connects TRBV27 to TRBJ1-1; D uncertain. The V end lost 7 bases, the J end lost 3 bases, and 18 bases lay between the germline ends. Per the germline V gene, CDR1 is MNHEY and CDR2 is SMNVEV (reference sequence). This CDR3 is built from 15 residues. For the CDR3, the DNA is TGTGCCAGCACCCCTCTTTGGGGTAGGGACACTGAAGCTTTCTTT. Residues: CASTPLWGRDTEAFF.

V is TRBV28 and J is TRBJ1-4; 8 nucleotides match TRBD1. Germline loops: CDR1 MDHEN, CDR2 SYDVKM. The CDR3 has 14 residues. Trimming took 7 bases from V and 8 from J; bases not matched to a gene: 9. The CDR3: CASTLQGGEEKLFF. The CDR3 DNA sequence: TGTGCCAGCACCTTACAGGGGGGGGAGGAAAAACTGTTTTTT.

The chain joins TRBV6-1 to TRBJ1-6; a weak D match, TRBD1 (5 bases). The CDR3 spans 14 residues. V gave up 4 bases and J gave up 11 bases, with 15 bases separating them. Germline values: CDR1 MNHNS, CDR2 SASEGT. The chain's CDR3 is CASSVGGADPPLHF. The CDR3 nucleotides are TGTGCCAGCAGTGTGGGAGGGGCGGACCCACCCCTCCACTTT.

The table lists this clone with a count of one. This chain connects TRBV12-5 to TRBJ2-5; TRBD2 matches at 9 bases. CDR1 is LGHNT, CDR2 FRNRAP, per germline. The CDR3 is 14 amino acids. J gave up 4 bases and V 6 bases, and 6 bases lay outside the gene matches. The CDR3 DNA is TGTGCTAGTGGGCAAGCGGGAGGACGAGAGACCCAGTACTTC. It encodes CASGQAGGRETQYF.

The chain couples TRBV30 to TRBJ2-7, with D perhaps TRBD1 (6 bases). V was shortened by 3 bases and J by 4 bases, with 10 bases between the two germline ends. The length of the CDR3 is 12 residues. The germline CDR1 and CDR2 sequences are GTSNPN and SVGIG (reference sequence). CDR3 DNA: TGTGCCTGGAGACAGGGCGGGTACGAGCAGTACTTC. Its protein product is CAWRQGGYEQYF.

The chain recombines TRBV7-2 with TRBJ2-7; TRBD1 might be the D (6 bases). The CDR3 extends over 11 amino acids. Germline assignment: CDR1 SGHTA and CDR2 FQGNSA. V lost 6 bases and J lost 6, with 9 bases in between. In nucleotides, the CDR3 is TGTGCCAGCAGTTGGGGGCTCGAGCAGTACTTC. It translates to CASSWGLEQYF.

This chain joins TRBV7-2 and TRBJ1-6; 8 bases agree with TRBD1. The CDR3 totals 17 residues. J gave up 4 bases and V 0 bases, and 5 bases lay outside the gene matches. Per germline, CDR1 SGHTA and CDR2 FQGNSA. CDR3 in amino acids: CASSLAGQVQYNSPLHF. As DNA, the CDR3 is TGTGCCAGCAGCTTAGCGGGACAGGTTCAATATAATTCACCCCTCCACTTT.

To note about this clone: Additional DNA sequences in this sample encode the identical CDR3. The rearrangement uses TRBV6-1 and TRBJ2-7, with 12 bases fitting TRBD2. The ends lost 3 bases at V and 2 bases at J; junction bases unmatched: 2. In germline, CDR1 is MNHNS, CDR2 SASEGT. The CDR3 is made up of 15 amino acids. The CDR3 loop is CASSETSGSPYEQYF. CDR3 nucleotides: TGTGCCAGCAGTGAGACTAGCGGGAGTCCCTACGAGCAGTACTTC.

CDR3 residues: CASSEGTVFNQPQHF. Here the CDR3 DNA reads TGTGCCAGCAGTGAAGGGACAGTATTCAATCAGCCCCAGCATTTT. The V and J genes are TRBV2 and TRBJ1-5; a possible D gene is TRBD1 (6 bases). CDR3 length: 15 residues. Trimming left V 1 base short and J 3 bases short, with 10 bases between. The germline CDR1 and CDR2 sequences are SNHLY and FYNNEI.